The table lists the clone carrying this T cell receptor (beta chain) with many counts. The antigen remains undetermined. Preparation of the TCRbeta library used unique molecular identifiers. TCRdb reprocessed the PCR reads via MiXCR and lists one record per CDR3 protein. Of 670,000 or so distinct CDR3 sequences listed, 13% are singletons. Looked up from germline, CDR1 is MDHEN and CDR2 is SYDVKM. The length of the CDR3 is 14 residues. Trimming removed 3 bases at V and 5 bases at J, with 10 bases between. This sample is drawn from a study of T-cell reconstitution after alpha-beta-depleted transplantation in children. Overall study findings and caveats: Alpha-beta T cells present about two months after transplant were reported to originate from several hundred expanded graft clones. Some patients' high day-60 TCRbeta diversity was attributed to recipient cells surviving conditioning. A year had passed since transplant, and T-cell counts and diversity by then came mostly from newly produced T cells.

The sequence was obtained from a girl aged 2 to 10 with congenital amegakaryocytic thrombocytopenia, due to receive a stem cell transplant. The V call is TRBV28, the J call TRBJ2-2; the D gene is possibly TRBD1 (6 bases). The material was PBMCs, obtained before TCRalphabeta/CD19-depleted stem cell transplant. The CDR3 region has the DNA TGTGCCAGCAGTTTTACAGGGTCTACCGGGGAGCTGTTTTTT. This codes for CASSFTGSTGELFF.